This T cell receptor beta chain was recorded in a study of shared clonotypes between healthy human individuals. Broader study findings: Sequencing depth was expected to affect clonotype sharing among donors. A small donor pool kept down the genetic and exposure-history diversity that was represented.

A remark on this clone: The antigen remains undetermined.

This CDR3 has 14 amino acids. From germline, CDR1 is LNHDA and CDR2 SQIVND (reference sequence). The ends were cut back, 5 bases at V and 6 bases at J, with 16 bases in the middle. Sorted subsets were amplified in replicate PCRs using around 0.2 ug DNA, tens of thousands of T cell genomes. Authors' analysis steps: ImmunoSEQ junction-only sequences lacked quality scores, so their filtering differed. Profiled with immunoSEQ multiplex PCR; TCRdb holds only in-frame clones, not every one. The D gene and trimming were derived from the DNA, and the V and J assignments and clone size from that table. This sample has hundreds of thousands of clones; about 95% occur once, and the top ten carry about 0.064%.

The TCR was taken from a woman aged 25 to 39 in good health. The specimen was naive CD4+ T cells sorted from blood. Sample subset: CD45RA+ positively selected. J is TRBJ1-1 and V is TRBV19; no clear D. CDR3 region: CASSPARTRPEAFF. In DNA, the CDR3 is TGTGCCAGTAGTCCGGCGCGGACTCGTCCTGAAGCTTTCTTT.